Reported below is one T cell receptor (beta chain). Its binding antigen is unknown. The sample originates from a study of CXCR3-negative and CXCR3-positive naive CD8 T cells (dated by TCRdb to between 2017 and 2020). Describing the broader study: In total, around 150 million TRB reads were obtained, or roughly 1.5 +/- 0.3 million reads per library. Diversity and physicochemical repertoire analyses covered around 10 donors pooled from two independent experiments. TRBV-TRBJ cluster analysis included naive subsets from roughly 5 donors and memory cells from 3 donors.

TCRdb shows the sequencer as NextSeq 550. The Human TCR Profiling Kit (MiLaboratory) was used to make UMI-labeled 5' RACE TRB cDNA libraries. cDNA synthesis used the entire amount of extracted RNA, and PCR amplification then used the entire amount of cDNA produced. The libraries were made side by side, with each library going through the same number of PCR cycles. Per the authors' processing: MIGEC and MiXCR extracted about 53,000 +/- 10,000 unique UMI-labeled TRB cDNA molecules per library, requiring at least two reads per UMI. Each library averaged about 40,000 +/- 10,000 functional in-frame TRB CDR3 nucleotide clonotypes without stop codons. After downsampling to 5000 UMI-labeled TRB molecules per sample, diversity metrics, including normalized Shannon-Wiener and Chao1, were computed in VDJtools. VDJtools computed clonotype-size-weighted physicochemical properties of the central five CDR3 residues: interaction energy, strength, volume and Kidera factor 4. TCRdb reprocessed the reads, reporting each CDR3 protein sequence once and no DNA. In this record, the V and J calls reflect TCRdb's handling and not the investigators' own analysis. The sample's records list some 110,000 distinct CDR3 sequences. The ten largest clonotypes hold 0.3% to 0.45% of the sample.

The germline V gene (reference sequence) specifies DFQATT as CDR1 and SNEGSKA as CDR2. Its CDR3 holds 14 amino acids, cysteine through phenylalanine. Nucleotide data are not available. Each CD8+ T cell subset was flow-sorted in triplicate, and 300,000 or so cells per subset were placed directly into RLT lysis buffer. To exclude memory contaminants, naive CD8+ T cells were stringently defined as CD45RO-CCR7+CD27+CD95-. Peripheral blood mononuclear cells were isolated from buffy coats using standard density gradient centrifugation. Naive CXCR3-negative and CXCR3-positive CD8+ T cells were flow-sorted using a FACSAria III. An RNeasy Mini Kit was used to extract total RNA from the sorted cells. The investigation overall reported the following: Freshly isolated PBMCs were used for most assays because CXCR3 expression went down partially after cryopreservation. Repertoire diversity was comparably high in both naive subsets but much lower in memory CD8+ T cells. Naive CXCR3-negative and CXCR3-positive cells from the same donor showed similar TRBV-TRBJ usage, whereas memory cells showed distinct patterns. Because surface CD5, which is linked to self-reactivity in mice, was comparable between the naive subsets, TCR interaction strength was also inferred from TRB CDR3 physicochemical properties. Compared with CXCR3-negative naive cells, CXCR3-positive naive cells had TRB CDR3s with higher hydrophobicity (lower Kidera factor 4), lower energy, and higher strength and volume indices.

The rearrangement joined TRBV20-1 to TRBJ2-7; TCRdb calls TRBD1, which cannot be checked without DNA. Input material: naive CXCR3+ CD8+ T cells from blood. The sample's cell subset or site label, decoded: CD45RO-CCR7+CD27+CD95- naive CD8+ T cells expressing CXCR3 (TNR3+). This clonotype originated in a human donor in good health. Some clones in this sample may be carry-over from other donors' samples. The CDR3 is CSANEGQGVYEQYF.